This entry describes one T cell receptor (beta chain). These data are taken from a study of blood T cell repertoires in COVID-19. On the study more broadly: The analysed material was cDNA or gDNA that came from T cells, B-cell-depleted T cells, or PBMCs.

Participants came from around 25 US areas, aged roughly 18 to 100 years. Participant reports of clinical history set cohort assignment. This CDR3 spans 14 amino acids. Germline loops: CDR1 MDHEN, CDR2 SYDVKM. V was trimmed by 3 bases and J by 5 bases, leaving 13 bases between them. Source study methods: Scientists estimated how many nucleated cells there were by amplifying reference gene primers. Clones were sequenced by immunoSEQ multiplex PCR, and TCRdb holds only the in-frame ones, with some missing. That table gives V, J and clone size, and the DNA gave D and trimming. The sample shows around 330,000 clones, roughly 85% of them seen only once.

The clonotype was recovered from a woman under 40 who had been exposed to COVID-19. V is TRBV28 and J is TRBJ2-5; possible D gene TRBD2, 5 bases. Sequenced sample: PBMCs or T cells enriched from blood (not recorded which). The CDR3 loop reads CASSFPGSRETQYF. The CDR3 nucleotides are TGTGCCAGCAGTTTCCCGGGGTCAAGGGAGACCCAGTACTTC.